These 7 T cell receptor beta chains were sequenced from one sample in a study of blood T cells in healthy people across ages (dated by TCRdb to 2014 to 2015). Libraries were prepared through 5' RACE. Sequencing used an Illumina HiSeq 2500. The second PCR ran for about 6 to 12 cycles and used a J-beta primer mix along with a sample-barcoded 5' primer. TCRdb's own reprocessing of the public reads used fastp at Q25 and MiXCR and kept productive beta chains. Every distinct CDR3 protein forms one entry, paired with its most common genes and DNA. For this sample there are some 1.5 million distinct CDR3 sequences; around 40% appear just once. About 4% of the sample comes from the top ten. What was sequenced was blood. The receptors here all came from a woman aged 18-29 years in good health.

This chain joins TRBV20-1 and TRBJ1-2; TRBD1 matches at 9 bases. CDR1 is DFQATT and CDR2 is SNEGSKA in the germline V gene (reference sequence). The CDR3 sequence is 15 residues long. With V trimmed by 4 bases and J by 4 bases, 10 bases remained unmatched. CDR3 DNA sequence: TGCAGTGCTAACGCAGGGACAGGGATTACCTATGGCTACACCTTC. Amino acid sequence: CSANAGTGITYGYTF.

This chain links TRBV3-1 with TRBJ1-1; 10 bases are shared with TRBD1. CDR1 LGHDT and CDR2 YNNKEL come from the germline V gene (reference sequence). This CDR3 region has 14 residues. Trimming took 1 base from V and 9 from J; bases not matched to a gene: 5. The CDR3 nucleotides read TGTGCCAGCAGCCAAGGAGACAGGGGGCTTAAAGCTTTCTTT. This gives the protein CASSQGDRGLKAFF.

This clonotype has more than one count but fewer than ten. The chain recombines TRBV5-1 with TRBJ1-1, with TRBD1 matching 7 bases. The CDR3 runs 15 residues. Germline V gene lookup returns CDR1 SGHRS and CDR2 YFSETQ. Trimming cost V 4 bases and J 0 bases; bases outside gene matches: 6. This CDR3 is CASSSHRGMNTEAFF. DNA for the CDR3: TGCGCCAGCAGCAGCCACAGGGGAATGAACACTGAAGCTTTCTTT. Combining the CDR3 with reference TRBV5-1 and TRBJ1-1 gives the whole variable domain KAGVTQTPRYLIKTRGQQVTLSCSPISGHRSVSWYQQTPGQGLQFLFEYFSETQRNKGNFPGRFSGRQFSNSRSEMNVSTLELGDSALYLCASSSHRGMNTEAFFGQGTRLTVV.

This chain connects TRBV15 to TRBJ2-7; D gene unclear. Germline CDR1 reads LNHNV; CDR2 reads YYDKDF (reference sequence). Trimming left V 6 bases short and J 3 bases short, with 12 bases between. The CDR3 extends over 13 amino acids. Here the CDR3 reads CATRDNAVYEQYF. In nucleotides, the CDR3 is TGTGCCACCAGAGACAACGCTGTCTACGAGCAGTACTTC.

In this sample, this clonotype turned up a few times. The V and J genes are TRBV7-6 and TRBJ2-2, with D hard to call. The CDR3 extends over 15 amino acids. V was clipped by 8 bases and J by 4 bases, with 17 bases between them. Germline-derived CDR1 and CDR2 are SGHVS and FNYEAQ. The CDR3 here is CASENRYRSTGELFF. The CDR3 coding sequence is TGTGCCAGCGAAAACCGGTACAGATCCACCGGGGAGCTGTTTTTT. The whole variable domain, filled in from reference TRBV7-6 and TRBJ2-2, reads GAGVSQSPRYKVTKRGQDVALRCDPISGHVSLYWYRQALGQGPEFLTYFNYEAQQDKSGLPNDRFSAERPEGSISTLTIQRTEQRDSAMYRCASENRYRSTGELFFGEGSRLTVL.

The rearrangement joins TRBV29-1 to TRBJ2-2; a possible D gene is TRBD2 (6 bases). The V and J ends lost 5 bases and 5 bases respectively, with 15 bases between them. The CDR3 is 14 amino acids. Germline V gives CDR1 SQVTM, CDR2 ANQGSEA. CDR3 in DNA: TGCAGCGTTATGGAGGGAGGCGGAACCGGGGAGCTGTTTTTT. It specifies CSVMEGGGTGELFF.

The chain joins TRBV10-3 to TRBJ2-3; 11 positions agree with TRBD2. The CDR3 runs to 17 residues. V shed 3 bases and J 2 bases; nucleotides not matched to a gene: 7. CDR1 is ENHRY and CDR2 is SYGVKD in the germline V gene. In DNA form, the CDR3 reads TGTGCCATCAGTGACATCACTAGCGGGGGACCCACAGATACGCAGTATTTT. Translating it yields CAISDITSGGPTDTQYF.